These 9 T cell receptor beta chains were all obtained from the same sample, sequenced in a study of cytomegalovirus exposure and HLA in healthy donors. The study ran its PCR with 60 Vbeta and 13 Jbeta primers. The assay was immunoSEQ multiplex PCR, and TCRdb's table has in-frame clones only and misses some. The table lists approximately 100,000 clones, less than 70% of them singletons. The source material was PBMCs. The receptors shown here come from a female donor in good health and CMV-seronegative.

DNA for the CDR3: TGTGCCAGCAGCCAGAAAACCCAGGGGTGGGATGAAAAACTGTTTTTT. Translated: CASSQKTQGWDEKLFF. This chain uses TRBV4-2 with TRBJ1-4, with D perhaps TRBD1 (6 bases). The CDR3 is made up of 16 amino acids. Germline V gives CDR1 LGHNA, CDR2 YNFKEQ. The V gene lost 3 bases and the J gene lost 6 bases, with 17 bases spanning the gap.

CDR3 nucleotides: TGCGCCAGCAGCCCCGATCCTATCGGGACAGGGACTTTTGACTATGGCTACACCTTC. Its translation is CASSPDPIGTGTFDYGYTF. The chain employs TRBV5-1 and TRBJ1-2; TRBD1 matches 9 bases. This CDR3 comprises 19 residues. The germline CDR1 and CDR2 sequences are SGHRS and YFSETQ. Unmatched junction bases numbered 19, after V lost 4 bases and J lost 3 bases.

This clone was picked up a small number of times. The chain combines TRBV10-3 with TRBJ1-2; D gene ambiguous. CDR1 is ENHRY and CDR2 is SYGVKD in the germline V gene. Trimming pared 0 bases from V and 4 bases from J, leaving 9 bases between. The length of the CDR3 is 14 residues. CDR3 coding DNA: TGTGCCATCAGTGAGTCGAGGCAAGTCTATGGCTACACCTTC. It yields the protein CAISESRQVYGYTF.

This chain connects TRBV6-5 to TRBJ2-2, with D tentatively TRBD2 (5 bases). V gave up 2 bases and J gave up 4 bases, with 8 bases separating them. CDR3 length equals 14 residues. CDR1 and CDR2 (germline): MNHEY, SVGAGI. CDR3 residues: CASSYGELTGELFF. The DNA of the CDR3 is TGTGCCAGCAGTTACGGGGAGCTCACCGGGGAGCTGTTTTTT.

This rearrangement joins TRBV5-6 to TRBJ1-6; 7 positions match TRBD1. After removal of 0 bases from V and 5 bases from J, the junction contained 11 bases not matched to a gene. Per germline, CDR1 SGHDT and CDR2 YYEEEE. The CDR3 spans 18 residues. The CDR3 coding sequence is TGTGCCAGCAGCTTGGCCGTTTACAGGGGTGATCATAATTCACCCCTCCACTTT. This encodes CASSLAVYRGDHNSPLHF.

This clone came up a few times. J is TRBJ1-4 and V is TRBV7-8; 10 bases align to TRBD1. Trimming took 5 bases from V and 8 from J; bases not matched to a gene: 5. CDR1 and CDR2 from the germline V gene are SGHVS and FQNEAQ. This CDR3 has 14 residues. CDR3 DNA sequence: TGTGCCAGCAGCCAGGGACAGGGGTACGAAAAACTGTTTTTT. Its translation is CASSQGQGYEKLFF.

This clone was counted only a few times. The rearrangement joins TRBV29-1 to TRBJ2-7; D possibly corresponds to TRBD1 (6 bases). The V gene lost 4 bases and the J gene lost 1 base, with 11 bases spanning the gap. Looked up from germline, CDR1 is SQVTM and CDR2 is ANQGSEA. This CDR3 spans 13 amino acids. CDR3 sequence (DNA): TGCAGCGTTGCAGGTGGACAGTCCTACGAGCAGTACTTC. Protein sequence: CSVAGGQSYEQYF.

A single count supports this clone. J is TRBJ2-1 and V is TRBV7-3, with 9 nucleotides matching TRBD2. Germline loops: CDR1 SGHTA, CDR2 FQGTGA. The CDR3 runs 15 residues. With 5 bases clipped from V and 4 bases from J, the junction kept 6 bases outside the gene matches. CDR3 residues: CASSRSGSGYNEQFF. Written as DNA, the CDR3 is TGTGCCAGCAGCCGTAGCGGGAGTGGGTACAATGAGCAGTTCTTC.

V and J are TRBV28 and TRBJ1-2; no firm D call. In germline, CDR1 is MDHEN, CDR2 SYDVKM. CDR3 length: 13 residues. The ends were cut back, 2 bases at V and 6 bases at J, with 10 bases in the middle. The CDR3 DNA sequence: TGTGCCAGCAGTTTACCCCGGGGAGATGGCTACACCTTC. As protein: CASSLPRGDGYTF.